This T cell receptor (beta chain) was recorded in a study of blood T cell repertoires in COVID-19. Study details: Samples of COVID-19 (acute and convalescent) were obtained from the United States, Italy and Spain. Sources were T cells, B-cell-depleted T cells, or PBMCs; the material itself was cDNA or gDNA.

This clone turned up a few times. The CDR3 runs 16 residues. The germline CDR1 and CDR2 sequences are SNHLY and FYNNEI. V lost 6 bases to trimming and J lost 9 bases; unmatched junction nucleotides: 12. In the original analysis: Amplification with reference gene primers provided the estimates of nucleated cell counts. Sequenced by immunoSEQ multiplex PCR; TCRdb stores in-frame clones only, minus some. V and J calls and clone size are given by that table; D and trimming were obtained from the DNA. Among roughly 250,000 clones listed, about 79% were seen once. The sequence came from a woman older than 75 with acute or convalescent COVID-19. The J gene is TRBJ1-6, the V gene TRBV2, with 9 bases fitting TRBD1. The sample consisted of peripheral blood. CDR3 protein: CASRRSTGQGVSPLHF. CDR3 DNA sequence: TGTGCCAGCAGGCGGAGTACGGGACAGGGCGTTTCACCCCTCCACTTT.